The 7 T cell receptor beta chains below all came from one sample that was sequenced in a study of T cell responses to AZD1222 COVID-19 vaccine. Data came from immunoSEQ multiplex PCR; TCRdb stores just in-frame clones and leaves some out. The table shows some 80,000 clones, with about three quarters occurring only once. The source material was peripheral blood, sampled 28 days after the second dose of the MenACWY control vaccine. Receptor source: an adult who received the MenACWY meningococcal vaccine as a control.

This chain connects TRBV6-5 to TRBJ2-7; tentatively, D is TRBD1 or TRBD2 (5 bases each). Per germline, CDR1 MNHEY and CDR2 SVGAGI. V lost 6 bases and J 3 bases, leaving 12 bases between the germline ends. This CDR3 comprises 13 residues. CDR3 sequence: CASRDAGGYEQYF. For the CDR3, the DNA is TGTGCCAGCAGAGACGCTGGGGGCTACGAGCAGTACTTC.

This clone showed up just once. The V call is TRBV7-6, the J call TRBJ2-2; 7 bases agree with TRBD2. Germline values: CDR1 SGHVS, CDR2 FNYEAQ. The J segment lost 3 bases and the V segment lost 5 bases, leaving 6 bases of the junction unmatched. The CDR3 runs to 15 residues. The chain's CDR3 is CASSPSGDYTGELFF. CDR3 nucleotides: TGTGCCAGCAGCCCCAGCGGGGACTACACCGGGGAGCTGTTTTTT.

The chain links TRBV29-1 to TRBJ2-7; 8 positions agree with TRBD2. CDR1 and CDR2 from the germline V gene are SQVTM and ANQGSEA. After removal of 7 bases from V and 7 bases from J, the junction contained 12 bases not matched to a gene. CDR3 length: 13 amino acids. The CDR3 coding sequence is TGCAGCGCCAGGTCCCCGGGAGGGTTGGAGCAGTACTTC. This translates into CSARSPGGLEQYF.

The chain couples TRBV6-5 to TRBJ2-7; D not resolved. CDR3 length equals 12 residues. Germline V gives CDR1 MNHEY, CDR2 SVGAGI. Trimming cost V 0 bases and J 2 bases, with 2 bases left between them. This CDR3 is CASSYSTYEQYF. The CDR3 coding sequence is TGTGCCAGCAGTTACTCAACCTACGAGCAGTACTTC.

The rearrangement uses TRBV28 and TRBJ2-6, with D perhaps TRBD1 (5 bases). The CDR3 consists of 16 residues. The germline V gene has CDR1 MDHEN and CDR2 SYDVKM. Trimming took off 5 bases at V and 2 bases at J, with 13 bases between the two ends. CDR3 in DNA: TGTGCCAGCAGTCGAAGGGTAGGGGCTGGGGCCAACGTCCTGACTTTC. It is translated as CASSRRVGAGANVLTF.

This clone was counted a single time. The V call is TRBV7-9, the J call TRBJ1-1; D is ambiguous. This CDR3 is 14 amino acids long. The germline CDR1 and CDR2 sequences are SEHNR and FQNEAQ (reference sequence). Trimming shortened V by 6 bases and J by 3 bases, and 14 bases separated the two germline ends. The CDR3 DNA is TGTGCCAGCAGGCCGCTTAACCAATACACTGAAGCTTTCTTT. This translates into CASRPLNQYTEAFF. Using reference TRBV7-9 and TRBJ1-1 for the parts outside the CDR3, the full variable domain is DTGVSQNPRHKITKRGQNVTFRCDPISEHNRLYWYRQTLGQGPEFLTYFQNEAQLEKSRLLSDRFSAERPKGSFSTLEIQRTEQGDSAMYLCASRPLNQYTEAFFGQGTRLTVV.

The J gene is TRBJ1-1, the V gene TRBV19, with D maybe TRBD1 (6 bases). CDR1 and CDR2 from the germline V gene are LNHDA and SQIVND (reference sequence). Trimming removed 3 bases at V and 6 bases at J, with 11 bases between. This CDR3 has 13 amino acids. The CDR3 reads CASSIGGPAEAFF. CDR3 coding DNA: TGTGCCAGTAGTATCGGGGGGCCCGCTGAAGCTTTCTTT. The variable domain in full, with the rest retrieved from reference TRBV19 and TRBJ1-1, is DGGITQSPKYLFRKEGQNVTLSCEQNLNHDAMYWYRQDPGQGLRLIYYSQIVNDFQKGDIAEGYSVSREKKESFPLTVTSAQKNPTAFYLCASSIGGPAEAFFGQGTRLTVV.